This T cell receptor (beta chain) was recovered during a study of tissue T cells after allogeneic stem cell transplantation. Comparators without hematopoietic cell transplant had other cancers, at least five gastrointestinal samples, and no known gastrointestinal disease. Remarks on this clone: Antigen: not known.

The protocol was immunoSEQ multiplex PCR, while the TCRdb copy is restricted to in-frame clones and leaves out a portion. Of 4,000 to 5,000 clones listed, 63% are singletons. V dropped 1 base and J dropped 2; count of bases not matched to a gene: 11. The germline gives CDR1 MGHRA, CDR2 YSYEKL. The CDR3 has 18 amino acids. Study-wide findings and caveats: Motif-based clustering found tissue-specific repertoire signatures shared across patients, though few clones were shared. Only a limited share of tissue TCRs appeared in blood or spleen.

The sequence derives from a female donor older than 55 with lung cancer. Sample: tissue from the esophagus, taken at autopsy. This chain joins TRBV4-1 and TRBJ2-5; 9 nucleotides line up with TRBD1. CDR3 loop: CASSQVSVPGQGQETQYF. CDR3 bases: TGCGCCAGCAGCCAAGTTAGCGTACCGGGACAGGGTCAAGAGACCCAGTACTTC.